The entry that follows covers one T cell receptor beta chain sequence. The antigen remains unidentified. Produced via immunoSEQ multiplex PCR; TCRdb's table is partial and in-frame only. The sample holds about 160,000 clones, 85% to 90% seen once. This CDR3 comprises 18 residues. Germline-derived CDR1 and CDR2 are SGHTA and FQGNSA. Trimming removed 5 bases from V and 4 bases from J; junction bases left unmatched: 16. The data were obtained in a study of T cell responses to AZD1222 COVID-19 vaccine. Findings of the study overall: Most donors were white British, females outnumbered males, and clonal diversity was possibly underestimated. Nearly half of the spike-specific TCRs reportedly recognize variant regions that carry no mutations. Spike-specific TCR repertoires showed rising breadth and depth after two AZD1222 doses.

The sequence came from an adult in good health. The chain links TRBV7-2 to TRBJ2-3, with 9 positions matching TRBD2. The specimen was peripheral blood, collected on day 0 of AZD1222 vaccination. CDR3 coding DNA: TGTGCCAGCAGCCTCCGTGGAGCGGGGGGATTTCTTGCAGATACGCAGTATTTT. Its translation: CASSLRGAGGFLADTQYF.